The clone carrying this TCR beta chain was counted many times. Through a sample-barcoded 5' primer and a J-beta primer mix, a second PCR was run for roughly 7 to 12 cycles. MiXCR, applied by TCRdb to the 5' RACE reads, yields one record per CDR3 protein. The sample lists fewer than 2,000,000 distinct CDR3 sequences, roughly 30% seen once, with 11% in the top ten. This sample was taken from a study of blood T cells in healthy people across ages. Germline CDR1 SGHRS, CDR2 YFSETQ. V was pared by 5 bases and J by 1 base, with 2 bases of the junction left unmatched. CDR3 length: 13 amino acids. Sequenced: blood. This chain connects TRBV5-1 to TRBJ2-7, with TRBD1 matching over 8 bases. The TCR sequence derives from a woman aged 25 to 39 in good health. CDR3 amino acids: CASRRTGSYEQYF. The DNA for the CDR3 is TGCGCCAGCAGACGGACAGGGTCCTACGAGCAGTACTTC. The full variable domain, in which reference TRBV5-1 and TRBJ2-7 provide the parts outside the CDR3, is KAGVTQTPRYLIKTRGQQVTLSCSPISGHRSVSWYQQTPGQGLQFLFEYFSETQRNKGNFPGRFSGRQFSNSRSEMNVSTLELGDSALYLCASRRTGSYEQYFGPGTRLTVT.